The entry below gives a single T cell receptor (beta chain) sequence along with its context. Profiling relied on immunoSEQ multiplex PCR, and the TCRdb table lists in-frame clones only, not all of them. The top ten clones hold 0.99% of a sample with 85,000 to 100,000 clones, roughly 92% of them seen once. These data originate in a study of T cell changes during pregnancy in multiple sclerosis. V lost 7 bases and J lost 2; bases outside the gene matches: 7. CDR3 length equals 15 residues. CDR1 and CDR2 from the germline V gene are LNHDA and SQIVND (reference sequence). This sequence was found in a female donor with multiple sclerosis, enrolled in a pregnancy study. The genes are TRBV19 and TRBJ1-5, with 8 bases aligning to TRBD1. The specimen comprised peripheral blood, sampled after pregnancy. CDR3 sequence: CASTQQGGRNQPQHF. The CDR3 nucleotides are TGTGCCAGTACTCAACAGGGGGGTCGCAATCAGCCCCAGCATTTT.